Only a few counts were recorded for the clone carrying this TCR beta chain. Its specificity is not known. Trimming shortened V by 5 bases and J by 2 bases, and 19 bases separated the two germline ends. The CDR3 is made up of 16 amino acids. Germline V lookup: CDR1 SGHAT, CDR2 FQDESV (reference sequence). The data derive from a study of human T cells and chemical hapten exposure. TCRdb analysed the RACE reads with MiXCR anew, one entry per CDR3 protein. This table has about 190,000 distinct CDR3 sequences, around a quarter appearing once. Time point noted: patch test 3, about 24 weeks after DPC sensitization. The treatment: therapeutic diphenylcyclopropenone sensitization with weekly scalp DPC. Study results and limitations: Sensitization with DPC brought no change to TCRs above 1 in 1000 in frequency.

This chain uses TRBV11-1 with TRBJ2-7; no reliable D call. The receptor's source is a woman aged 40 to 49 with alopecia areata. Some clones in this sample may be carry-over from other donors' samples. The sample was whole blood, taken in connection with sensitization to the hapten diphenylcyclopropenone (DPC). The CDR3 nucleotides read TGTGCCAGCAGCCGCTCCTTCCCCGGCCCAACCTACGAGCAGTACTTC. Its translation is CASSRSFPGPTYEQYF.